The 5 T cell receptor beta chains presented below share a single source sample, sequenced in a study of blood T cells in healthy people across ages. The authors ran a second PCR of about 6 to 11 cycles using a sample-barcoded 5' primer and a J-beta primer mix. TCRdb re-derived calls from the 5' RACE reads in MiXCR, one entry per CDR3 protein. The sample carries 850,000 to 1,000,000 distinct CDR3 sequences, under 50% recorded once. The specimen was blood. These receptor sequences come from a man in his thirties or forties in good health.

This clonotype was seen only a few times. This chain joins TRBV7-9 and TRBJ1-6, with D possibly being TRBD1 (5 bases). CDR1 SEHNR and CDR2 FQNEAQ come from the germline V gene (reference sequence). This CDR3 is 14 amino acids long. With 5 bases removed from V and 10 bases from J, the gap between germline ends came to 15 bases. The DNA of the CDR3 is TGTGCCAGCAGCCGAAGTGGGGACGGCTCACCCCTCCACTTT. This encodes CASSRSGDGSPLHF.

The V call is TRBV14, the J call TRBJ1-2; D is ambiguous. Trimming left V 0 bases short and J 7 bases short, with 18 bases between. Germline-derived CDR1 and CDR2 are SGHDN and FVKESK. The CDR3 is 16 amino acids. CDR3 bases: TGTGCCAGCAGCCAAGATTATCCACCGAATTTGAGTGGCTACACCTTC. It translates to CASSQDYPPNLSGYTF.

The chain joins TRBV6-1 to TRBJ1-5, with D hard to call. This CDR3 spans 12 amino acids. Deletions cut 2 bases from V and 6 bases from J, with 5 bases between. Germline V gene lookup returns CDR1 MNHNS and CDR2 SASEGT. Written as DNA, the CDR3 is TGTGCCAGCAGTGAACGGAGTCAGCCCCAGCATTTT. Its protein is CASSERSQPQHF.

In this sample, this clonotype turned up many times. The chain carries TRBV29-1 and TRBJ2-7; D is possibly TRBD1 or TRBD2 (5 bases each). V was trimmed by 3 bases and J by 0 bases, leaving 12 bases between them. This CDR3 is built from 14 residues. Germline V gives CDR1 SQVTM, CDR2 ANQGSEA. CDR3: CSVETRGGSYEQYF. CDR3 sequence (DNA): TGCAGCGTTGAGACCCGTGGGGGCTCCTACGAGCAGTACTTC.

This clonotype appeared a few times. This sequence joins TRBV5-1 and TRBJ2-7; D possibly uses TRBD1 or TRBD2 (6 bases each). The CDR3 consists of 15 residues. The germline V gene encodes CDR1 SGHRS and CDR2 YFSETQ. Trimming cost V 0 bases and J 4 bases, with 14 bases left between them. The CDR3 DNA reads as TGCGCCAGCAGCTTGGATCCGGGGGCGGCATACGAGCAGTACTTC. Amino acids: CASSLDPGAAYEQYF.